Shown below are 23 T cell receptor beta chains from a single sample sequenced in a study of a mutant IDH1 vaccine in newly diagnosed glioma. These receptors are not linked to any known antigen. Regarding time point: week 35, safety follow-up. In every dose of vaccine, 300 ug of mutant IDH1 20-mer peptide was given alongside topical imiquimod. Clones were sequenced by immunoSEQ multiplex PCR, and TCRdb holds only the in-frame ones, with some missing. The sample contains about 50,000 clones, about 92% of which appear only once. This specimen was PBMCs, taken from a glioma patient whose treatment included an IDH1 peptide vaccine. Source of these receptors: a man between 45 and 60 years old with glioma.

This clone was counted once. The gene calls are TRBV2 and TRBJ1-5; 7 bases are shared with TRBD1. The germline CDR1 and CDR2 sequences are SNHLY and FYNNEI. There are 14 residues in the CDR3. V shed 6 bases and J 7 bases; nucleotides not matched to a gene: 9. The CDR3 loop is CASSADRVAQPQHF. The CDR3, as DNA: TGTGCCAGCAGCGCTGACAGGGTAGCCCAGCCCCAGCATTTT.

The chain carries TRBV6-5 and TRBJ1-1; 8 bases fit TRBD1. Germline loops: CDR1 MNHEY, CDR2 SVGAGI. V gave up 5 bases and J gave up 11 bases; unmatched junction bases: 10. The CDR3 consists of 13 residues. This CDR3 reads CASSRQGSPQAFF. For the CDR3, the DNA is TGTGCCAGCAGTAGACAGGGGTCCCCCCAGGCTTTCTTT.

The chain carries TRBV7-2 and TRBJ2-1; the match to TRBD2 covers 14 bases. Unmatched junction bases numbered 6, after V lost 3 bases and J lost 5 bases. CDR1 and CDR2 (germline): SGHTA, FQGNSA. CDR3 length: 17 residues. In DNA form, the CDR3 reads TGTGCCAGCAGCTTCAGGACTAGCGGGGGGCACCACAATGAGCAGTTCTTC. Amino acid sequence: CASSFRTSGGHHNEQFF. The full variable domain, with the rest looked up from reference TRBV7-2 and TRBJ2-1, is GAGVSQSPSNKVTEKGKDVELRCDPISGHTALYWYRQSLGQGLEFLIYFQGNSAPDKSGLPSDRFSAERTGGSVSTLTIQRTQQEDSAVYLCASSFRTSGGHHNEQFFGPGTRLTVL.

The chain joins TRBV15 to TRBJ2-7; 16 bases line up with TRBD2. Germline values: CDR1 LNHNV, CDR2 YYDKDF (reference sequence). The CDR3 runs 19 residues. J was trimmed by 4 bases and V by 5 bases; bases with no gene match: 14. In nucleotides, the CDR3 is TGTGCCACCAGCGGGACCGGGACTAGCGGGGGGGCCGTAAAGTACGAGCAGTACTTC. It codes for CATSGTGTSGGAVKYEQYF. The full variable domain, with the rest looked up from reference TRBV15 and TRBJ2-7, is DAMVIQNPRYQVTQFGKPVTLSCSQTLNHNVMYWYQQKSSQAPKLLFHYYDKDFNNEADTPDNFQSRRPNTSFCFLDIRSPGLGDTAMYLCATSGTGTSGGAVKYEQYFGPGTRLTVT.

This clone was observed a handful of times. The CDR3 here is CASKVGKETQYF. The DNA for the CDR3 is TGCGCCAGCAAGGTAGGCAAAGAGACCCAGTACTTC. V usage is TRBV10-1 and J usage is TRBJ2-5, with unresolved D. This CDR3 comprises 12 residues. Deletions cut 7 bases from V and 3 bases from J, with 9 bases between. Germline V lookup: CDR1 WNHNN, CDR2 SYGVQD (reference sequence).

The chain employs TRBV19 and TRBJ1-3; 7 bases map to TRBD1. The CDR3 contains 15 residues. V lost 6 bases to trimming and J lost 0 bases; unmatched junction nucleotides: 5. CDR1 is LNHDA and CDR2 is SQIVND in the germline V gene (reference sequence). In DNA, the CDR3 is TGTGCCAGTAGAAGGGGGCAGATCTCTGGAAACACCATATATTTT. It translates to CASRRGQISGNTIYF.

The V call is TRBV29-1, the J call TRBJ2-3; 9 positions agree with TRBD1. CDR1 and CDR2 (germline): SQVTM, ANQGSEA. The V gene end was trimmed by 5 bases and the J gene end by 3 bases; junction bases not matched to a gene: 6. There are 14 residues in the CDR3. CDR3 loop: CSVTSGQGTDTQYF. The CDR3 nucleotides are TGCAGCGTTACCTCGGGACAGGGAACAGATACGCAGTATTTT.

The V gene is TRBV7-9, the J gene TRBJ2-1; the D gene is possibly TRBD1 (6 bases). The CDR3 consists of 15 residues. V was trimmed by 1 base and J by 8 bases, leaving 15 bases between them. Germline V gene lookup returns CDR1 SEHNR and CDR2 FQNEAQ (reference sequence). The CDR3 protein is CASSLGGRVSDEQFF. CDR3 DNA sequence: TGTGCCAGCAGCTTAGGGGGGCGGGTTTCTGATGAGCAGTTCTTC.

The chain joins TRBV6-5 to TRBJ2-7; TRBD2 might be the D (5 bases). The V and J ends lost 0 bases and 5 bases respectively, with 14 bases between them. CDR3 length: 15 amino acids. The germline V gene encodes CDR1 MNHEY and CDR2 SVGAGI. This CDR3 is CASSYSSGPLDEQYF. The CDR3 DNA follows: TGTGCCAGCAGTTACTCCAGCGGCCCCCTTGACGAGCAGTACTTC.

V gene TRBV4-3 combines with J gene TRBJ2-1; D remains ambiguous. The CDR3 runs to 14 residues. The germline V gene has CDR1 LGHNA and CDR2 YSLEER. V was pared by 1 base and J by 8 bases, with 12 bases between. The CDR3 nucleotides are TGCGCCAGCAGCCAAGGGAAAGCAAGAGATGAGCAGTTCTTC. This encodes CASSQGKARDEQFF.

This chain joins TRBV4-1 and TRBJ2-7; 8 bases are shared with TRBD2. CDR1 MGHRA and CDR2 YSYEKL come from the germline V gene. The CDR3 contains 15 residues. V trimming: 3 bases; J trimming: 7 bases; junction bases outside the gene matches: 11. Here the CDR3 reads CASSQGGAGAMEQYF. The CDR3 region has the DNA TGCGCCAGCAGCCAGGGAGGAGCGGGAGCGATGGAGCAGTACTTC.

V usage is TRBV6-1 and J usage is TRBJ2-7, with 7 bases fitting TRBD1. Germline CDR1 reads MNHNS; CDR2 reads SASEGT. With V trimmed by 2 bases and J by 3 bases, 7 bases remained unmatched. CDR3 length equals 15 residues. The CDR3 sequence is CASSERWDSFYEQYF. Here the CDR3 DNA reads TGTGCCAGCAGTGAAAGATGGGACAGCTTCTACGAGCAGTACTTC.

The CDR3 DNA follows: TGTGCCAGCAGTTACTCGAGTTGGGTGGGAGGGGGGGAGCTGTTTTTT. This translates into CASSYSSWVGGGELFF. The chain is built from TRBV6-5 and TRBJ2-2; 7 bases fit TRBD2. The length of the CDR3 is 16 residues. V gave up 0 bases and J gave up 8 bases; unmatched junction bases: 9. Germline V gene sequence: CDR1 MNHEY, CDR2 SVGAGI.

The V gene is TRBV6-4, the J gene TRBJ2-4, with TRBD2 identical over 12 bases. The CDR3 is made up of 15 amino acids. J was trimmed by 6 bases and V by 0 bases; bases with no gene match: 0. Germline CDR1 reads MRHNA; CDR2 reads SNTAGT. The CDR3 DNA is TGTGCCAGCAGTGACTCGACTAGCGGGGGAAACATTCAGTACTTC. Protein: CASSDSTSGGNIQYF.

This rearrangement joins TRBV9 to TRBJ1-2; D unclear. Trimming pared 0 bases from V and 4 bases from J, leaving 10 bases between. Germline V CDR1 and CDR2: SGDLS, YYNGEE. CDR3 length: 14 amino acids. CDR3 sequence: CASSVGLQFYGYTF. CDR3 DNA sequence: TGTGCCAGCAGCGTAGGACTGCAGTTCTATGGCTACACCTTC.

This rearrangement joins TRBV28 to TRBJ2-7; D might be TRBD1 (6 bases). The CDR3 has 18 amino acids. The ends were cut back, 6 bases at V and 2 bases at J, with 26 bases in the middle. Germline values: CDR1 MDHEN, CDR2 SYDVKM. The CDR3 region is CASRHPRSGAVRAYEQYF. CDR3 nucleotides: TGTGCCAGCAGGCATCCGCGATCAGGGGCCGTCCGGGCCTACGAGCAGTACTTC.

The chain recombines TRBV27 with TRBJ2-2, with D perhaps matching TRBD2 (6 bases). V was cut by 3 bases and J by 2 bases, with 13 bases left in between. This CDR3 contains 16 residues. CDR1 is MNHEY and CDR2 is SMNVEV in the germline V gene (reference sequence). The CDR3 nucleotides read TGTGCCAGCAGTTTTATAGCGGACGTAAACACCGGGGAGCTGTTTTTT. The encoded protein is CASSFIADVNTGELFF.

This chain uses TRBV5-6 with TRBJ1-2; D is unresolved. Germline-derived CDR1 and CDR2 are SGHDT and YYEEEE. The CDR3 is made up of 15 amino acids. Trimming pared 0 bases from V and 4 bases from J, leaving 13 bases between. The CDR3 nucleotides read TGTGCCAGCAGCTTGGTCGGGATTGAGCTCTATGGCTACACCTTC. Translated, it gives CASSLVGIELYGYTF.

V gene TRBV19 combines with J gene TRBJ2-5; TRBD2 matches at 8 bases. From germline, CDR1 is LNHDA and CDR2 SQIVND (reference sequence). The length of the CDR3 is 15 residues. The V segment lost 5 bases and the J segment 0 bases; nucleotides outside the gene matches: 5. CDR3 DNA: TGTGCCAGTAGTCCGGGACTAGGAAACCAAGAGACCCAGTACTTC. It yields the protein CASSPGLGNQETQYF.

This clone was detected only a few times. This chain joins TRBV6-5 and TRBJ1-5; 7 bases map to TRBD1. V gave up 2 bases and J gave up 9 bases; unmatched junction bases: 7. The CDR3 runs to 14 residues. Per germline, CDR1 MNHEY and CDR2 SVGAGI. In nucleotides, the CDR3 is TGTGCCAGCAGTTACGTGCAGGGGGGAAGGCCCCAGCATTTT. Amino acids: CASSYVQGGRPQHF.

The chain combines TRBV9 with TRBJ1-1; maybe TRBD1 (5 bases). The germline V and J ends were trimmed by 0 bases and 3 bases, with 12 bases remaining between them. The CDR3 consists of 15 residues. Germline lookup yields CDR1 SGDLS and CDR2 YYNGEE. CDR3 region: CASSVEAGSDTEAFF. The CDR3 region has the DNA TGTGCCAGCAGCGTAGAAGCAGGGTCGGACACTGAAGCTTTCTTT.

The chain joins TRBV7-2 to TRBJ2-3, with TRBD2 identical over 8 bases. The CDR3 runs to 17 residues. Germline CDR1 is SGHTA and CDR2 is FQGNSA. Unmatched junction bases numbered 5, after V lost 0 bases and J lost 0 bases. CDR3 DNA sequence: TGTGCCAGCAGCTTAGCCCGGGGGGGACGTAGCACAGATACGCAGTATTTT. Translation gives CASSLARGGRSTDTQYF.

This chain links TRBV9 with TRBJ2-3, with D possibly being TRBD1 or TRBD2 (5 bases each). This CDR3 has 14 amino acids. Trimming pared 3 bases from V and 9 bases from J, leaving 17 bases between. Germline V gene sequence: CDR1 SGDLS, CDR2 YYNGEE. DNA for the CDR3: TGTGCCAGCAGCGGCCTCGGGGCCTCTGGAACGCAGTATTTT. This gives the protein CASSGLGASGTQYF.